This T cell receptor (beta chain) was documented in a study of cytomegalovirus exposure and HLA in healthy donors. J gave up 5 bases and V 1 base, and 20 bases lay outside the gene matches. This CDR3 has 18 amino acids. The germline V gene encodes CDR1 GTSNPN and CDR2 SVGIG (reference sequence). 13 Jbeta primers and 60 Vbeta primers were used for the PCR. Here immunoSEQ multiplex PCR was the method, and the copy in TCRdb shows in-frame clones only, minus some. The sample contains about 160,000 clones, about four fifths of which appear only once. This sequence originates from a man in his fifties or sixties in good health and CMV-seropositive. The chain uses TRBV30 and TRBJ2-7, with TRBD1 matching over 7 bases. The specimen was PBMCs. The CDR3 reads CAWSDTMTGPSSQHEQYF. CDR3 bases: TGTGCCTGGAGTGACACTATGACAGGGCCGTCATCTCAGCACGAGCAGTACTTC.